These 29 T cell receptor beta chains were sequenced from one sample in a study of blood T cells in healthy people across ages. The authors ran a second PCR of roughly 6 to 11 cycles using a sample-barcoded 5' primer and a J-beta primer mix. TCRdb re-called the 5' RACE reads with MiXCR, one entry per CDR3 protein. This table holds approximately 320,000 distinct CDR3 sequences, roughly 26% found once. The source material was blood. All receptors derive from a woman in her 70s in good health.

This clonotype appeared a few times. The rearrangement links TRBV2 to TRBJ2-2; TRBD2 is a possible D gene (5 bases). Germline V gene lookup returns CDR1 SNHLY and CDR2 FYNNEI. V was trimmed by 6 bases and J by 0 bases, leaving 8 bases between them. The CDR3 totals 14 residues. In DNA form, the CDR3 reads TGTGCCAGCAGGTCGGGAACGAACACCGGGGAGCTGTTTTTT. It yields the protein CASRSGTNTGELFF.

The chain employs TRBV27 and TRBJ1-3; no reliable D call. Germline CDR1 reads MNHEY; CDR2 reads SMNVEV (reference sequence). Trimming stripped 0 bases from V and 4 bases from J, with 7 bases between. The CDR3 runs 14 residues. CDR3 bases: TGTGCCAGCAGTTTATCAAGGGCCGGAAACACCATATATTTT. Its translation is CASSLSRAGNTIYF.

The chain is built from TRBV4-2 and TRBJ2-1, with D perhaps TRBD1 or TRBD2 (6 bases each). V shed 0 bases and J shed 4 bases, with 16 bases lying between them. This CDR3 comprises 17 residues. Germline-derived CDR1 and CDR2 are LGHNA and YNFKEQ. The CDR3 loop reads CASSQEGGGPIYNEQFF. The CDR3 nucleotides read TGTGCCAGCAGCCAAGAGGGGGGCGGACCTATATACAATGAGCAGTTCTTC.

This clonotype was observed at least ten times. Sequence at one end of the junction differs from germline and may be a read error. V usage is TRBV28 and J usage is TRBJ1-5, with a possible D match to TRBD1 (5 bases). The germline gives CDR1 MDHEN, CDR2 SYDVKM. The CDR3 extends over 15 amino acids. CDR3 residues: CASSLGGNSNQPQHF. For the CDR3, the DNA is TGCGCCAGCAGCTTGGGGGGTAACAGCAATCAGCCCCAGCATTTT.

There are many counts of this clonotype. The chain joins TRBV29-1 to TRBJ1-1; 9 bases agree with TRBD1. The germline CDR1 and CDR2 sequences are SQVTM and ANQGSEA. This CDR3 spans 12 amino acids. Unmatched junction bases numbered 2, after V lost 4 bases and J lost 5 bases. The CDR3 region has the DNA TGCAGCGTTGGACAGGGGGAAACTGAAGCTTTCTTT. Translation gives CSVGQGETEAFF.

This clonotype turned up a few times. In nucleotides, the CDR3 is TGTGCCAGCAGCTTAGGGGGTCAGGCCTGGAACAATGAGCAGTTCTTC. Translating gives CASSLGGQAWNNEQFF. The gene calls are TRBV7-9 and TRBJ2-5; D unclear. The J call is in doubt because the DNA end fits TRBJ2-1 better. CDR1 SEHNR and CDR2 FQNEAQ come from the germline V gene (reference sequence). The CDR3 has 16 amino acids.

This chain connects TRBV5-1 to TRBJ2-7; 10 bases map to TRBD2. J was trimmed by 2 bases and V by 4 bases; bases with no gene match: 6. Per the germline V gene, CDR1 is SGHRS and CDR2 is YFSETQ. The CDR3 runs 15 residues. The CDR3, as DNA: TGCGCCAGCAGCCAACTAGCGGGGACTACCTACGAGCAGTACTTC. It is translated as CASSQLAGTTYEQYF.

In its sample, this clonotype was seen a few times. One end of the junction fails to match germline, which may point to a read error. V and J are TRBV11-2 and TRBJ1-2; D is undetermined. The CDR3 is 13 residues long. From germline, CDR1 is SGHAT and CDR2 FQNNGV. The CDR3 protein is CASRLGLEYGYTF. The CDR3 DNA reads TGTGCCAGCCGCTTAGGACTCGAGTATGGCTACACCTTC.

This sequence joins TRBV6-5 and TRBJ2-5, with 7 bases fitting TRBD2. The assigned J gene may be wrong: the sequence end matches TRBJ2-7 better. This CDR3 contains 15 residues. Germline V lookup: CDR1 MNHEY, CDR2 SVGAGI. This CDR3 reads CASSYQRTRGYEQYF. For the CDR3, the DNA is TGTGCCAGCAGTTACCAGAGGACTAGAGGCTACGAGCAGTACTTC.

Only a few counts were recorded for this clonotype. The chain carries TRBV7-2 and TRBJ1-2, with D perhaps matching TRBD1 (6 bases). Germline V gene data show CDR1 as SGHTA and CDR2 as FQGNSA. The V and J ends lost 5 bases and 1 base respectively, with 8 bases between them. The CDR3 contains 13 residues. CDR3 loop: CASSPDSNYGYTF. CDR3 DNA: TGTGCCAGCAGCCCGGACAGTAACTATGGCTACACCTTC.

The chain joins TRBV7-3 to TRBJ2-1; D gene unclear. CDR3 length equals 13 residues. Trimming shortened V by 0 bases and J by 7 bases, and 7 bases separated the two germline ends. Germline CDR1 reads SGHTA; CDR2 reads FQGTGA. This chain's CDR3 is CASSLTFRNEQFF. In DNA, the CDR3 is TGTGCCAGCAGCTTAACGTTCCGAAATGAGCAGTTCTTC.

The chain employs TRBV28 and TRBJ2-7, with 8 bases matching TRBD1. The germline V gene has CDR1 MDHEN and CDR2 SYDVKM. This CDR3 has 14 residues. Trimming at V came to 6 bases and at J to 7 bases, leaving 11 bases not matched to a gene. In DNA, the CDR3 is TGTGCCAGCAGATTAGACAGGGGATCGGGGGAGCAGTACTTC. Residues: CASRLDRGSGEQYF. Variable domain in full (rest from reference TRBV28 and TRBJ2-7): DVKVTQSSRYLVKRTGEKVFLECVQDMDHENMFWYRQDPGLGLRLIYFSYDVKMKEKGDIPEGYSVSREKKERFSLILESASTNQTSMYLCASRLDRGSGEQYFGPGTRLTVT.

This clonotype was recorded a few times. This chain uses TRBV5-1 with TRBJ2-5; D is unclear. The J call may be mistaken, given a closer DNA end match to TRBJ2-7. In germline, CDR1 is SGHRS, CDR2 YFSETQ. There are 13 residues in the CDR3. CDR3 nucleotides: TGCGCCAGCAGCTTTATCCCATCGTACGAGCAGTACTTC. This sequence encodes CASSFIPSYEQYF.

For the CDR3, the DNA is TGCGCCAGCAGCCACCCTAGGGGGACTAGCGGTTCCTACGAGCAGTACTTC. Its protein product is CASSHPRGTSGSYEQYF. The chain combines TRBV4-1 with TRBJ2-7, with 11 bases fitting TRBD2. The CDR3 consists of 17 residues. Looked up from germline, CDR1 is MGHRA and CDR2 is YSYEKL. J was trimmed by 1 base and V by 3 bases; bases with no gene match: 8.

The chain has TRBV28 and TRBJ2-1, with D perhaps TRBD1 (6 bases). TRBJ2-5 explains the end of the DNA better; the J call may be wrong. The CDR3 runs to 18 residues. Germline CDR1 and CDR2: MDHEN and SYDVKM. As DNA, the CDR3 is TGTGCCAGCAGTACGAATCATGACAGGCCCCCAATCCAAGAGACCCAGTACTTC. Residues: CASSTNHDRPPIQETQYF.

This clonotype was observed a few times. The CDR3 region has the DNA TGTGCCAGCAGTTACAGTGCGCAGGCCAAAAACATTCAGTACTTC. Its translation: CASSYSAQAKNIQYF. The chain has TRBV6-2 or TRBV6-3 and TRBJ2-4; D gene unclear. V gave up 2 bases and J gave up 1 base, with 9 bases separating them. The CDR3 is 15 residues long. Germline CDR1 reads MNHEY; CDR2 reads SVGEGT.

The rearrangement joins TRBV15 to TRBJ2-5; TRBD1 is a possible D gene (5 bases). Germline CDR1 is LNHNV and CDR2 is YYDKDF (reference sequence). CDR3 size: 16 residues. V was trimmed by 4 bases and J by 0 bases, leaving 15 bases between them. CDR3 in amino acids: CATSTLGAANQETQYF. CDR3 coding DNA: TGTGCCACCAGCACCTTAGGGGCGGCCAACCAAGAGACCCAGTACTTC.

This clonotype turned up a few times. In DNA, the CDR3 is TGCGCCAGCAGCCGCGAGACAACTTATGGCTACACCTTC. Its translation is CASSRETTYGYTF. The V call is TRBV5-1, the J call TRBJ1-2; unclear D gene. Germline V gives CDR1 SGHRS, CDR2 YFSETQ. The CDR3 extends over 13 amino acids. V lost 4 bases to trimming and J lost 5 bases, with 12 bases between them.

This clonotype was observed a few times. This chain connects TRBV9 to TRBJ2-5; TRBD2 aligns across 14 bases. Matching the DNA end better, TRBJ2-1 makes the J call doubtful. The CDR3 extends over 16 amino acids. CDR1 and CDR2 from the germline V gene are SGDLS and YYNGEE. The CDR3 nucleotides read TGTGCCAGCAGCGAATTAGGACTAGCGGGAGGAAATGAGCAGTTCTTC. This gives the protein CASSELGLAGGNEQFF.

This clonotype was picked up a small number of times. The chain links TRBV7-3 to TRBJ2-1, with 12 bases fitting TRBD2. Germline V gene data show CDR1 as SGHTA and CDR2 as FQGTGA. The V and J ends lost 4 bases and 5 bases, in that order; junction bases with no gene match: 6. This CDR3 spans 16 amino acids. The CDR3 nucleotides are TGTGCCAGCAGCTCCAGACTAGCGGGAGAGGACAATGAGCAGTTCTTC. It specifies CASSSRLAGEDNEQFF.

This clonotype was detected only a few times. V usage is TRBV5-5 and J usage is TRBJ1-5; TRBD1 matches at 7 bases. Germline CDR1 SGHKS, CDR2 YYEKEE (reference sequence). CDR3 length equals 15 residues. J was trimmed by 2 bases and V by 4 bases; bases with no gene match: 6. The CDR3 region has the DNA TGTGCCAGCAGCCGGGACAGTTATGGCAATCAGCCCCAGCATTTT. This codes for CASSRDSYGNQPQHF.

The rearrangement joins TRBV5-5 to TRBJ2-3; tentative D call: TRBD2 (7 bases). The V end was cut by 3 bases, the J end by 6 bases, with 14 bases between. The V gene's germline CDR1 is SGHKS and CDR2 YYEKEE (reference sequence). The length of the CDR3 is 14 residues. CDR3 nucleotide sequence: TGTGCCAGCAGCTACGGGGGGCCTCCGGATACGCAGTATTTT. It codes for CASSYGGPPDTQYF.

This clonotype turned up a few times. This chain links TRBV3-1 with TRBJ1-3; D unclear. This CDR3 contains 16 residues. Germline V gene sequence: CDR1 LGHDT, CDR2 YNNKEL (reference sequence). Trimming cost V 5 bases and J 0 bases, with 14 bases left between them. In DNA form, the CDR3 reads TGTGCCAGCAGCTCCCGAAGTCGGGACTCTGGAAACACCATATATTTT. This sequence encodes CASSSRSRDSGNTIYF.

The chain couples TRBV28 to TRBJ1-4; 11 bases are a match to TRBD1. This CDR3 region has 18 residues. V gave up 6 bases and J gave up 2 bases; unmatched junction bases: 11. The germline V gene encodes CDR1 MDHEN and CDR2 SYDVKM. The CDR3 nucleotides are TGTGCCAGCAGCCCCCCCCGGGACAGGGGGACGACTAATGAAAAACTGTTTTTT. Translation gives CASSPPRDRGTTNEKLFF. The full variable domain, completed using reference TRBV28 and TRBJ1-4, is DVKVTQSSRYLVKRTGEKVFLECVQDMDHENMFWYRQDPGLGLRLIYFSYDVKMKEKGDIPEGYSVSREKKERFSLILESASTNQTSMYLCASSPPRDRGTTNEKLFFGSGTQLSVL.

In this sample, this clonotype turned up many times. The gene calls are TRBV29-1 and TRBJ2-1; D uncertain. In germline, CDR1 is SQVTM, CDR2 ANQGSEA. Trimming removed 1 base from V and 2 bases from J, with 6 bases in between. CDR3 size: 13 residues. CDR3 amino acids: CSVEAVTYNEQFF. Here the CDR3 DNA reads TGCAGCGTTGAAGCGGTTACCTACAATGAGCAGTTCTTC.

The chain is built from TRBV28 and TRBJ2-5; tentative D call: TRBD2 (5 bases). Trimming cost V 5 bases and J 1 base, with 14 bases left between them. Germline V CDR1 and CDR2: MDHEN, SYDVKM. This CDR3 is 15 amino acids long. The CDR3 DNA reads TGTGCCAGCAGTCCGGAGGTGGTTGGCCAAGAGACCCAGTACTTC. Protein sequence: CASSPEVVGQETQYF.

This clonotype was detected many times. The chain employs TRBV29-1 and TRBJ1-2; 9 bases line up with TRBD1. In germline, CDR1 is SQVTM, CDR2 ANQGSEA. The CDR3 is 14 amino acids. V shed 7 bases, J shed 6 bases, and the junction held 12 bases outside the gene matches. CDR3 loop: CSGGRDRENDGYTF. Written as DNA, the CDR3 is TGCAGCGGCGGACGGGACAGGGAGAACGATGGCTACACCTTC.

This rearrangement joins TRBV6-6 to TRBJ1-4; 7 positions match TRBD1. V lost 2 bases to trimming and J lost 4 bases; unmatched junction nucleotides: 10. This CDR3 has 17 amino acids. In germline, CDR1 is MNHNY, CDR2 SVGAGI (reference sequence). The DNA of the CDR3 is TGTGCCAGCAGTTACCAATCGCCGGGACAGAATAATGAAAAACTGTTTTTT. Amino acids: CASSYQSPGQNNEKLFF.

This clonotype has just a few counts. The chain couples TRBV19 to TRBJ1-3, with 12 bases aligning to TRBD1. The ends lost 6 bases at V and 7 bases at J; junction bases unmatched: 13. This CDR3 is 17 amino acids long. Germline CDR1 is LNHDA and CDR2 is SQIVND (reference sequence). The CDR3 DNA is TGTGCCAGTAGCACCGGGACAGGGGGCACCTTAACTAACACCATATATTTT. Amino acids: CASSTGTGGTLTNTIYF.